The 23 T cell receptor beta chains reported below all come from one sample, sequenced in a study of glioma-infiltrating T cells. Using RNA template, CDR3s of TCR alpha and beta were amplified with iRepertoire arm-PCR. TCRdb reanalysed the multiplex PCR reads using MiXCR and keeps one entry per CDR3 protein. This table holds about 410,000 distinct CDR3 sequences, roughly two fifths found once. Sequencing was performed on glioma tissue, nonneoplastic brain tissue, or PBMCs (not recorded which). The receptors stem from a human donor with low-grade glioma or glioblastoma, undergoing nonglioma brain surgery, or in good health (not recorded which).

This sequence joins TRBV7-6 and TRBJ2-3; TRBD2 aligns across 14 bases. This CDR3 is 16 amino acids long. CDR1 is SGHVS and CDR2 is FNYEAQ in the germline V gene. With 5 bases clipped from V and 4 bases from J, the junction kept 5 bases outside the gene matches. This CDR3 is CASSEAGLAGADTQYF. The CDR3 coding sequence is TGTGCCAGCAGCGAGGCGGGACTAGCGGGAGCAGATACGCAGTATTTT.

This clonotype occurred many times. The rearrangement joins TRBV7-2 to TRBJ1-1; the D is unclear. The germline CDR1 and CDR2 sequences are SGHTA and FQGNSA. With 3 bases removed from V and 8 bases from J, the gap between germline ends came to 16 bases. The length of the CDR3 is 14 residues. The CDR3: CASSLAQDGTEAFF. CDR3 sequence (DNA): TGTGCCAGCAGCTTGGCCCAGGATGGAACCGAAGCTTTCTTT. Combining the CDR3 with reference TRBV7-2 and TRBJ1-1 gives the whole variable domain GAGVSQSPSNKVTEKGKDVELRCDPISGHTALYWYRQSLGQGLEFLIYFQGNSAPDKSGLPSDRFSAERTGGSVSTLTIQRTQQEDSAVYLCASSLAQDGTEAFFGQGTRLTVV.

The V and J genes are TRBV20-1 and TRBJ2-5; TRBD2 aligns across 12 bases. The CDR3 has 14 amino acids. CDR1 and CDR2 (germline): DFQATT, SNEGSKA (reference sequence). The V segment lost 4 bases and the J segment 9 bases; nucleotides outside the gene matches: 9. The CDR3: CSATITSGGQPQYF. The CDR3 DNA reads TGCAGTGCTACCATAACTAGCGGGGGGCAGCCCCAGTACTTC.

The chain uses TRBV24-1 and TRBJ2-1, with no clear D. The CDR3 has 14 amino acids. CDR1 KGHDR and CDR2 SFDVKD come from the germline V gene. Deletions cut 3 bases from V and 6 bases from J, with 11 bases between. The CDR3 is CATSDVFFSNEQFF. The CDR3 bases are TGTGCCACCAGTGATGTATTCTTCTCCAATGAGCAGTTCTTC.

This clonotype was counted between two and nine times. The V and J genes are TRBV20-1 and TRBJ2-1; 10 bases match TRBD2. Trimming took 0 bases from V and 5 from J; bases not matched to a gene: 7. This CDR3 is built from 16 residues. Germline values: CDR1 DFQATT, CDR2 SNEGSKA (reference sequence). The CDR3 DNA follows: TGCAGTGCTAGAGATCGTAGACTAGCGGGCCACAATGAGCAGTTCTTC. This gives the protein CSARDRRLAGHNEQFF.

This clonotype was seen a handful of times. It is likely a read error, because the conserved phenylalanine at the end of the CDR3 is missing. The rearrangement joins TRBV27 to TRBJ2-3, with 10 bases matching TRBD2. The germline gives CDR1 MNHEY, CDR2 SMNVEV (reference sequence). The CDR3 sequence is 14 residues long. V shed 0 bases and J 6 bases; nucleotides not matched to a gene: 0. CDR3 amino acids: CASSLSLAGDTQYY. In nucleotides, the CDR3 is TGTGCCAGCAGTTTATCACTAGCGGGGGATACGCAGTATTAT.

Regarding this clonotype: It may be a read error: a sequence one base away is much more abundant. In DNA form, the CDR3 reads TGTGCCACCACCCTCCGGGCGGACAACACTGAAGCTTTCTTT. Translated: CATTLRADNTEAFF. The chain joins TRBV15 to TRBJ1-1; D is undetermined. This CDR3 has 14 residues. Deletions cut 7 bases from V and 2 bases from J, with 14 bases between. CDR1 and CDR2 (germline): LNHNV, YYDKDF (reference sequence).

This clonotype was seen ten or more times. The rearrangement joins TRBV20-1 to TRBJ2-3; D ambiguous. The CDR3 contains 17 residues. With 5 bases removed from V and 1 base from J, the gap between germline ends came to 22 bases. Germline loops: CDR1 DFQATT, CDR2 SNEGSKA (reference sequence). CDR3 coding DNA: TGCAGTGCTGGGCCCTACTATGTGTCAACGGGCACAGATACGCAGTATTTT. It translates to CSAGPYYVSTGTDTQYF.

This clonotype showed up just a few times. V usage is TRBV19 and J usage is TRBJ1-1; D is perhaps TRBD1 (6 bases). V was clipped by 2 bases and J by 4 bases, with 8 bases between them. The CDR3 runs 13 residues. Germline assignment: CDR1 LNHDA and CDR2 SQIVND (reference sequence). DNA of the CDR3: TGTGCCAGTAGTATACAGGGGAGCACTGAAGCTTTCTTT. Translated: CASSIQGSTEAFF. The whole variable domain, filled in from reference TRBV19 and TRBJ1-1, reads DGGITQSPKYLFRKEGQNVTLSCEQNLNHDAMYWYRQDPGQGLRLIYYSQIVNDFQKGDIAEGYSVSREKKESFPLTVTSAQKNPTAFYLCASSIQGSTEAFFGQGTRLTVV.

The chain recombines TRBV10-3 with TRBJ2-7; 8 bases are a match to TRBD2. With 8 bases clipped from V and 3 bases from J, the junction kept 3 bases outside the gene matches. Germline V gene sequence: CDR1 ENHRY, CDR2 SYGVKD. This CDR3 has 12 amino acids. CDR3 coding DNA: TGTGCCATCGGGACTAGTGTCTACGAGCAGTACTTC. It specifies CAIGTSVYEQYF.

V and J are TRBV29-1 and TRBJ2-3, with 8 bases lining up with TRBD2. Germline assignment: CDR1 SQVTM and CDR2 ANQGSEA. The CDR3 runs to 15 residues. After removal of 6 bases from V and 4 bases from J, the junction contained 12 bases not matched to a gene. In nucleotides, the CDR3 is TGCAGCGTCCATCTAGCCAGCGGGAGTTCAGATACGCAGTATTTT. It specifies CSVHLASGSSDTQYF.

In this sample, this clonotype turned up once. Because it lacks the conserved phenylalanine or tryptophan at the end, this CDR3 is likely a read error. CDR3 DNA sequence: TGTGCCAGCAGTTTCGTTGCTAACTATGGCTACACCGTC. Protein product: CASSFVANYGYTV. This sequence joins TRBV28 and TRBJ1-2; D is uncertain. Germline-derived CDR1 and CDR2 are MDHEN and SYDVKM. Between the trimmed V and J ends, which lost 3 bases and 0 bases, there was a span of 5 bases. This CDR3 spans 13 amino acids.

Regarding this clonotype: This may come from a read error, since a much larger clone is one base off. The V and J genes are TRBV28 and TRBJ1-5; D not certain. CDR1 and CDR2 from the germline V gene are MDHEN and SYDVKM. Trimming shortened V by 10 bases and J by 5 bases, and 15 bases separated the two germline ends. CDR3 length: 13 amino acids. This CDR3 reads CAIIRGKDQPQHF. CDR3 nucleotide sequence: TGTGCCATCATACGGGGTAAGGATCAGCCCCAGCATTTT.

This clonotype was seen a handful of times. This rearrangement joins TRBV20-1 to TRBJ2-5; D might be TRBD2 (6 bases). The CDR3 contains 13 residues. V was pared by 5 bases and J by 2 bases, with 12 bases between. In germline, CDR1 is DFQATT, CDR2 SNEGSKA (reference sequence). The CDR3 DNA reads as TGCAGTGCTGCGGTAGCGGTGCAAGAGACCCAGTACTTC. It is translated as CSAAVAVQETQYF.

The rearrangement links TRBV5-1 to TRBJ2-7; 13 positions match TRBD2. The CDR3 has 15 residues. J was trimmed by 5 bases and V by 2 bases; bases with no gene match: 4. CDR1 and CDR2 (germline): SGHRS, YFSETQ. CDR3 coding DNA: TGCGCCAGCAGCTTCGAGACTAGCGGGAGGAACGAGCAGTACTTC. Translated: CASSFETSGRNEQYF.

The chain employs TRBV29-1 and TRBJ1-2; possible D gene TRBD1, 5 bases. Germline CDR1 is SQVTM and CDR2 is ANQGSEA. Trimming took 4 bases from V and 6 from J, leaving 12 bases between them. The CDR3 spans 12 residues. CDR3 sequence reads: CSVVSGANGYTF. As DNA, the CDR3 is TGCAGCGTTGTTTCCGGGGCCAATGGCTACACCTTC.

About this clonotype: A much larger clone sits a single nucleotide away, making a read error possible. This chain uses TRBV28 with TRBJ2-7; D unresolved. The V gene's germline CDR1 is MDHEN and CDR2 SYDVKM. Trimming cost V 4 bases and J 2 bases, with 6 bases left between them. This CDR3 is 12 amino acids long. Written as DNA, the CDR3 is TGTGCCAGCAGTTCCAAAACCTACGAGCAGTACTTC. Encoded protein: CASSSKTYEQYF.

Worth noting for this clonotype: One junction end disagrees with the germline gene, perhaps due to a read error. The chain uses TRBV20-1 and TRBJ1-3; no definite D call. The CDR3 length is 14 residues. Germline V gene sequence: CDR1 DFQATT, CDR2 SNEGSKA (reference sequence). This CDR3 reads CSAPSQLSGDTIYF. DNA for the CDR3: TGCAGTGCCCCTTCCCAACTCTCTGGAGACACCATATATTTT.

The chain carries TRBV19 and TRBJ2-6; 7 positions match TRBD1. The CDR3 extends over 16 amino acids. V was clipped by 6 bases and J by 1 base; unmatched bases: 6. From germline, CDR1 is LNHDA and CDR2 SQIVND (reference sequence). CDR3 residues: CASRDRVRSGANVLTF. CDR3 DNA sequence: TGTGCCAGTAGAGACAGGGTTCGATCTGGGGCCAACGTCCTGACTTTC.

This clonotype was observed a handful of times. V and J are TRBV7-9 and TRBJ1-1; D unclear. Germline CDR1 is SEHNR and CDR2 is FQNEAQ (reference sequence). The CDR3 spans 13 residues. V was pared by 5 bases and J by 6 bases, with 13 bases between. The CDR3 region is CASSKTADSEAFF. CDR3 nucleotides: TGTGCCAGCAGCAAAACAGCCGACTCTGAAGCTTTCTTT.

V usage is TRBV4-1 and J usage is TRBJ2-1, with TRBD2 matching 15 bases. Looked up from germline, CDR1 is MGHRA and CDR2 is YSYEKL. With V trimmed by 1 base and J by 7 bases, 2 bases remained unmatched. This CDR3 spans 16 amino acids. CDR3 bases: TGCGCCAGCAGCCAAGCCGGGACTAGCGGGAGGAATGAGCAGTTCTTC. This encodes CASSQAGTSGRNEQFF.

The chain recombines TRBV28 with TRBJ1-5; D possibly corresponds to TRBD1 (6 bases). The germline V gene has CDR1 MDHEN and CDR2 SYDVKM. The CDR3 covers 14 residues. The germline V and J ends were trimmed by 1 base and 2 bases, with 6 bases remaining between them. The CDR3: CASSLYRGNQPQHF. In DNA form, the CDR3 reads TGTGCCAGCAGTTTATACAGGGGCAATCAGCCCCAGCATTTT.

The gene calls are TRBV7-6 and TRBJ2-1; 10 bases agree with TRBD2. CDR3 length: 19 amino acids. J gave up 1 base and V 5 bases, and 14 bases lay outside the gene matches. From germline, CDR1 is SGHVS and CDR2 FNYEAQ. The CDR3, as DNA: TGTGCCAGCAGCACACTCCGGGCTAGCGGGAGAAGGTCCTACAATGAGCAGTTCTTC. Protein sequence: CASSTLRASGRRSYNEQFF.